The rows below give T cell receptor beta chains drawn from one sample of a study of T-cell memory formation after mild COVID-19. TCRdb reprocessed the 5' RACE reads with MiXCR, giving one entry per CDR3 protein. Of fewer than 500,000 distinct CDR3 sequences in the sample, nearly 25% were seen once. The source material was PBMCs or a T cell subset sorted from them (not recorded which). The origin of the receptors is an adult woman who had mild COVID-19 (a few samples of this study predate the infection). Cell type and time point are not known. Both conserved end residues are part of each CDR3. D genes are given only for firm matches. Some rows have no size entry. The others give once, few or many, or a class for an expanded clone.

length: 16; J: TRBJ2-5; size: -; V: TRBV12-3/TRBV12-4; D: -; DNA: TGTGCCAGCAGTTTGAGCTTATTGCAGGGCAGGGAGACCCAGTACTTC; CDR3: CASSLSLLQGRETQYF
length: 18; J: TRBJ2-4; size: many; V: TRBV12-3/TRBV12-4; D: -; DNA: TGTGCCAGCGCCACTCCCAAGGGATTTGAGTCTGCCAAAAACATTCAGTACTTC; CDR3: CASATPKGFESAKNIQYF
length: 16; J: TRBJ2-7; size: many; V: TRBV2; D: TRBD1; DNA: TGTGCCAGCAGTGAAGCCTTGGACAGGGGGGCTGTCGAGCAGTACTTC; CDR3: CASSEALDRGAVEQYF
length: 17; J: TRBJ2-7; size: -; V: TRBV5-1; D: TRBD1; DNA: TGCGCCAGCAGCTTGTCTTTGGGACAGGGAAGCTCCTACGAGCAGTACTTC; CDR3: CASSLSLGQGSSYEQYF
length: 13; J: TRBJ1-1; size: -; V: TRBV30; D: -; DNA: TGTGCCTGGAGTGTCGTAGGGTTTACTGAAGCTTTCTTT; CDR3: CAWSVVGFTEAFF
length: 15; J: TRBJ2-5; size: -; V: TRBV7-3; D: TRBD2; DNA: TGTGCCAGCAGCTTCAGTAGCGGGGGGGCCAAGACCCAGTACTTC; CDR3: CASSFSSGGAKTQYF
length: 14; J: TRBJ2-3; size: few; V: TRBV6-5; D: TRBD2; DNA: TGTGCCAGCCGGGGGGGGACACGTACAGATACGCAGTATTTT; CDR3: CASRGGTRTDTQYF
length: 14; J: TRBJ2-3; size: -; V: TRBV2; D: TRBD2; DNA: TGTGCCAGCAGAGGACTAGTTGGGACAGATACGCAGTATTTT; CDR3: CASRGLVGTDTQYF
length: 14; J: TRBJ2-7; size: -; V: TRBV6-2/TRBV6-3; D: -; DNA: TGTGCCAGCACCTTCCCGGAGAGGGACTACGAGCAGTACTTC; CDR3: CASTFPERDYEQYF
length: 17; J: TRBJ2-5; size: few; V: TRBV24-1; D: TRBD1; DNA: TGTGCCACCAGTGATGCGGGCCAAACAGGGGGCGGAAGGACCCAGTACTTC; CDR3: CATSDAGQTGGGRTQYF
length: 17; J: TRBJ2-1; size: many; V: TRBV29-1; D: TRBD1; DNA: TGCAGCCTTGGGGTACAGGGGGCAGGGAGCTCCTACAATGAGCAGTTCTTC; CDR3: CSLGVQGAGSSYNEQFF
length: 17; J: TRBJ2-1; size: -; V: TRBV9; D: TRBD2; DNA: TGTGCCAGCAGCGTGTTGACTAGCGGGGATTATTACAATGAGCAGTTCTTC; CDR3: CASSVLTSGDYYNEQFF
length: 12; J: TRBJ1-4; size: few; V: TRBV7-9; D: TRBD1; DNA: TGTGCCAGCAGCCTAGACAGGGGAAAACTGTTTTTT; CDR3: CASSLDRGKLFF
length: 14; J: TRBJ2-3; size: -; V: TRBV7-3; D: -; DNA: TGTGCCAGCAGCTTAGCCTCAGGCACAGATACGCAGTATTTT; CDR3: CASSLASGTDTQYF
length: 12; J: TRBJ1-4; size: few; V: TRBV12-3/TRBV12-4; D: -; DNA: TGTGCCAGTCAAAACCCCGGTGAAAAACTGTTTTTT; CDR3: CASQNPGEKLFF
length: 15; J: TRBJ2-1; size: many; V: TRBV5-1; D: TRBD1; DNA: TGCGCCAGCAGAGTTACAGGGGACTCCTACAATGAGCAGTTCTTC; CDR3: CASRVTGDSYNEQFF
length: 17; J: TRBJ2-7; size: many; V: TRBV10-3; D: -; DNA: TGTGCCATCAGTGAGTGGTGGGACCAGGTGGGCTCCTACGAGCAGTACTTC; CDR3: CAISEWWDQVGSYEQYF
length: 14; J: TRBJ1-1; size: -; V: TRBV7-3; D: -; DNA: TGTGCCAGCAGCTCGCAGGGGCAGAACACTGAAGCTTTCTTT; CDR3: CASSSQGQNTEAFF
length: 16; J: TRBJ1-3; size: few; V: TRBV5-1; D: -; DNA: TGCGCCAGCAGCCCTCTCGGGGACATCCCTGGAAACACCATATATTTT; CDR3: CASSPLGDIPGNTIYF
length: 13; J: TRBJ2-2; size: -; V: TRBV7-2; D: -; DNA: TGTGCCAGCAGCGGCGCCAGTACCGGGGAGCTGTTTTTT; CDR3: CASSGASTGELFF
length: 16; J: TRBJ1-1; size: -; V: TRBV5-1; D: -; DNA: TGCGCCAGCAGCGTCGGGACACTTTACATGAACACTGAAGCTTTCTTT; CDR3: CASSVGTLYMNTEAFF
length: 15; J: TRBJ1-2; size: -; V: TRBV24-1; D: -; DNA: TGTGCCACCAGTGACCCCTTCCAGGGGTCCTATGGCTACACCTTC; CDR3: CATSDPFQGSYGYTF
length: 15; J: TRBJ1-5; size: -; V: TRBV7-9; D: -; DNA: TGTGCCAGCAGCTTAGGGAAGTATAGCAATCAGCCCCAGCATTTT; CDR3: CASSLGKYSNQPQHF
length: 12; J: TRBJ1-2; size: few; V: TRBV9; D: -; DNA: TGTGCCAGCAGCGTAGATAACTATGGCTACACCTTC; CDR3: CASSVDNYGYTF
length: 15; J: TRBJ2-2; size: few; V: TRBV12-3/TRBV12-4; D: TRBD2; DNA: TGTGCCAGCAGTTTCCAGCGGGGGGGCACCGGGGAGCTGTTTTTT; CDR3: CASSFQRGGTGELFF
length: 14; J: TRBJ2-2; size: -; V: TRBV30; D: -; DNA: TGTGCCTGGAGTAACCTAGGGGCCTCAGGGGAGCTGTTTTTT; CDR3: CAWSNLGASGELFF
length: 14; J: TRBJ1-1; size: -; V: TRBV7-2; D: TRBD1; DNA: TGTGCCAGCAGCTTAGGAACAGGGGTCACTGAAGCTTTCTTT; CDR3: CASSLGTGVTEAFF